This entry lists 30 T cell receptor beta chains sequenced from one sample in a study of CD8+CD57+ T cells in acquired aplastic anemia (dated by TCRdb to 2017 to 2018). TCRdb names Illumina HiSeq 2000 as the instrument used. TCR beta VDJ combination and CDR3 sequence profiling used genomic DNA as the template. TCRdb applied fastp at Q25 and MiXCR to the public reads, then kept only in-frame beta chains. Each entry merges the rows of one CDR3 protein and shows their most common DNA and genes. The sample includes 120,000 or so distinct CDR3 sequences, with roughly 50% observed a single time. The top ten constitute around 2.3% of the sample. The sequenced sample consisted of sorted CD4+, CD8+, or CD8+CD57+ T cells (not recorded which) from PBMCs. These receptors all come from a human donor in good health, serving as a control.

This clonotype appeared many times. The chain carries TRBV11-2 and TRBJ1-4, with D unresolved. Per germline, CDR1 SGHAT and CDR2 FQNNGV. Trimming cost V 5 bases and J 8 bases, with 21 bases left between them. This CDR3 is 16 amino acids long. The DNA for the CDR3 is TGTGCCAGCAGCCATCGAACGACGTCAGGATCCGAAAAACTGTTTTTT. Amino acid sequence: CASSHRTTSGSEKLFF. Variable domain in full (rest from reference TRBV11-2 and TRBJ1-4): EAGVAQSPRYKIIEKRQSVAFWCNPISGHATLYWYQQILGQGPKLLIQFQNNGVVDDSQLPKDRFSAERLKGVDSTLKIQPAKLEDSAVYLCASSHRTTSGSEKLFFGSGTQLSVL.

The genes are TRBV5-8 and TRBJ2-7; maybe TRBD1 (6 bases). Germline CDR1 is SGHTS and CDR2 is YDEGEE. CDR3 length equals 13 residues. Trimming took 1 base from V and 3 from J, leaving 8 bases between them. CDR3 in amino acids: CASSLRQDYEQYF. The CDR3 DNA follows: TGTGCCAGCAGCTTGCGACAGGACTACGAGCAGTACTTC.

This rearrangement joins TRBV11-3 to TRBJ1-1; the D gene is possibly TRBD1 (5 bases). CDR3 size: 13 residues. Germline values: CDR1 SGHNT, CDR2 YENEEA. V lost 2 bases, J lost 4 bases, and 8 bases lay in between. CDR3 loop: CASSLPRGTEAFF. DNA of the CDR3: TGTGCCAGCAGCTTACCTAGGGGCACTGAAGCTTTCTTT.

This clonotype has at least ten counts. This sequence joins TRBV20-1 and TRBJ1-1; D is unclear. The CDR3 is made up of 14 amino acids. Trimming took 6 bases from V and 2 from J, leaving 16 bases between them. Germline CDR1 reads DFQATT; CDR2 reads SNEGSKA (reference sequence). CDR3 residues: CSALDPQANTEAFF. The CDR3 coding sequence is TGCAGTGCACTAGACCCTCAGGCCAACACTGAAGCTTTCTTT.

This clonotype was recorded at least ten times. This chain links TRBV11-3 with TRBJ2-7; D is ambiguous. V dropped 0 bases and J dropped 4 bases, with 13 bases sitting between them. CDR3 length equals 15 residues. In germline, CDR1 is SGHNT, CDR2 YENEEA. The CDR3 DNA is TGTGCCAGCAGCTTAGAATCCCCCCGCCTTTACGAGCAGTACTTC. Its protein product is CASSLESPRLYEQYF.

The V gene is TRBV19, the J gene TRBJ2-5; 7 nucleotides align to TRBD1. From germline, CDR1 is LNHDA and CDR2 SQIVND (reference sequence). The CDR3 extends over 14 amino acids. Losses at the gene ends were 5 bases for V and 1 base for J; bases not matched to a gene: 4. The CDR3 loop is CASSSRTGQETQYF. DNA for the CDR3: TGTGCCAGTAGTTCCCGGACAGGCCAAGAGACCCAGTACTTC.

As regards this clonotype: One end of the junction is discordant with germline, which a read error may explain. The CDR3 spells CASSPTRQGNAEAFF. CDR3 nucleotides: TGTGCCAGCAGCCCCACCCGACAGGGGAACGCTGAAGCTTTCTTT. This chain uses TRBV6-1 with TRBJ1-1; TRBD1 matches at 8 bases. CDR1 MNHNS and CDR2 SASEGT come from the germline V gene. The CDR3 runs to 15 residues.

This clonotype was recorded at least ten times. This CDR3 is CASSLRTGGNYEQYF. CDR3 nucleotides: TGTGCCAGCAGCCTCCGGACAGGGGGTAACTACGAGCAGTACTTC. The rearrangement joins TRBV11-3 to TRBJ2-7; 10 nucleotides match TRBD1. The CDR3 runs 15 residues. Germline V gives CDR1 SGHNT, CDR2 YENEEA. With V trimmed by 5 bases and J by 3 bases, 7 bases remained unmatched. The entire variable domain, with the rest obtained from reference TRBV11-3 and TRBJ2-7, is as follows: EAGVVQSPRYKIIEKKQPVAFWCNPISGHNTLYWYLQNLGQGPELLIRYENEEAVDDSQLPKDRFSAERLKGVDSTLKIQPAELGDSAVYLCASSLRTGGNYEQYFGPGTRLTVT.

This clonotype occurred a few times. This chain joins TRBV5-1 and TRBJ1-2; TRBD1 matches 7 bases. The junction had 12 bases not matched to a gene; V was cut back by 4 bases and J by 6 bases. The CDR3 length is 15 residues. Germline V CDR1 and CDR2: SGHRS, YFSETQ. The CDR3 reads CASSAGQPRRDGYTF. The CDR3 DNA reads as TGCGCCAGCAGCGCGGGACAGCCACGAAGAGATGGCTACACCTTC.

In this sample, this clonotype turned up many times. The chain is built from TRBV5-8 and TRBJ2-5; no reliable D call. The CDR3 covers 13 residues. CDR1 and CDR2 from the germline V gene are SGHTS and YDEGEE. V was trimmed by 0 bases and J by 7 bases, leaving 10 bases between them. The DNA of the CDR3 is TGTGCCAGCAGCTTGGTGGGGATCGGGACCCAGTACTTC. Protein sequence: CASSLVGIGTQYF.

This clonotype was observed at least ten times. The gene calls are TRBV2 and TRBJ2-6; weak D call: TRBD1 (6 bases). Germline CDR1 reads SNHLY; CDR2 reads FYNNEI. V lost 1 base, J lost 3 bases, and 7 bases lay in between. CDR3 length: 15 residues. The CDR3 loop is CASSEEGVGANVLTF. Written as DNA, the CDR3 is TGTGCCAGCAGTGAAGAGGGGGTTGGGGCCAACGTCCTGACTTTC. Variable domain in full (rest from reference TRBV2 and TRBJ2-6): EPEVTQTPSHQVTQMGQEVILRCVPISNHLYFYWYRQILGQKVEFLVSFYNNEISEKSEIFDDQFSVERPDGSNFTLKIRSTKLEDSAMYFCASSEEGVGANVLTFGAGSRLTVL.

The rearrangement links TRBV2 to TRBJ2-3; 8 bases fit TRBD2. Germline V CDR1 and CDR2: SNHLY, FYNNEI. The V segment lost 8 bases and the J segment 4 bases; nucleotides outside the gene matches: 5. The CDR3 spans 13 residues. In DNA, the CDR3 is TGTGCCAGCCCCTATAGCGGGGCAGATACGCAGTATTTT. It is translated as CASPYSGADTQYF.

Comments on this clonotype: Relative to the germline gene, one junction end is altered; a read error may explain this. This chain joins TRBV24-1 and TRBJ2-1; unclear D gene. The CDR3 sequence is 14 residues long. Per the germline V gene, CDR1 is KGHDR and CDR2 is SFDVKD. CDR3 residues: CATSDSFPKGERFF. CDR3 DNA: TGTGCCACCAGTGATTCGTTCCCCAAGGGTGAGCGGTTCTTC.

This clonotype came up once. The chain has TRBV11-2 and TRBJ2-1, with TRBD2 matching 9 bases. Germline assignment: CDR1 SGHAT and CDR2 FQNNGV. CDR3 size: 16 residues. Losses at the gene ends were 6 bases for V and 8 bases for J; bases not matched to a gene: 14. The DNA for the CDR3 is TGTGCCAGCAGTGCAGGGTGGCGGGGGGGTACGGATGAGCAGTTCTTC. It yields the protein CASSAGWRGGTDEQFF.

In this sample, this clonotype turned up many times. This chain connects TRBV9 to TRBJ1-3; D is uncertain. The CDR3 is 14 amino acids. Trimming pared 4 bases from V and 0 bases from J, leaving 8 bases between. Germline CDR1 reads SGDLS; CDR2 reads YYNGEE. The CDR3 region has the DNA TGTGCCAGCAGCCCACGCTCCTCTGGAAACACCATATATTTT. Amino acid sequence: CASSPRSSGNTIYF.

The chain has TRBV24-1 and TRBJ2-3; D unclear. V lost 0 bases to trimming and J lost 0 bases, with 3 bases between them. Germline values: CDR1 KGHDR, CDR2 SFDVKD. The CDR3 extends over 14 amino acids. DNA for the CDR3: TGTGCCACCAGTGATTTGTGGAGCACAGATACGCAGTATTTT. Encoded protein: CATSDLWSTDTQYF.

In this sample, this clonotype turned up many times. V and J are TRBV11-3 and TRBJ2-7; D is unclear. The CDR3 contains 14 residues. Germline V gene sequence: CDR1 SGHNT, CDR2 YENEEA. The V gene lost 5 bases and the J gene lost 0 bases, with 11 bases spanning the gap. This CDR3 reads CASSPPLRSYEQYF. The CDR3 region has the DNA TGTGCCAGCAGCCCCCCACTGCGCTCCTACGAGCAGTACTTC.

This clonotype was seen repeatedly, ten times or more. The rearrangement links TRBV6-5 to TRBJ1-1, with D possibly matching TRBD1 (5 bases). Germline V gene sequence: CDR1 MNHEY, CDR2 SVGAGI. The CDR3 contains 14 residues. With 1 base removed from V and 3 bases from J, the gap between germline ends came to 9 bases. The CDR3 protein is CASSYYRGDTEAFF. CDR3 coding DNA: TGTGCCAGCAGTTACTACCGAGGGGACACTGAAGCTTTCTTT.

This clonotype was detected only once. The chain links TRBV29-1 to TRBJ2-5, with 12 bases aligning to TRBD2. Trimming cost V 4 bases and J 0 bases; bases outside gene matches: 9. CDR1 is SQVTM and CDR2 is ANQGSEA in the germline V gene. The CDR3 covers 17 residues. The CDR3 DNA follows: TGCAGCGTTGCTAGCGGGGGGGAAGAGACGTACCAAGAGACCCAGTACTTC. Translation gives CSVASGGEETYQETQYF.

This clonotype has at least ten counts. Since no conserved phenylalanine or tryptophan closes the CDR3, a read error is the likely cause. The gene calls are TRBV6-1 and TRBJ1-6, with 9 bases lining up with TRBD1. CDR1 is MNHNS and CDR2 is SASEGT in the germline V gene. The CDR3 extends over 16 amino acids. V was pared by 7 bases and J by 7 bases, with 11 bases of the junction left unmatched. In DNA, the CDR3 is TGTGCCAGCACCACGGGAACAGGGGGCAACAATTCACCCCTCCACCTT. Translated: CASTTGTGGNNSPLHL.

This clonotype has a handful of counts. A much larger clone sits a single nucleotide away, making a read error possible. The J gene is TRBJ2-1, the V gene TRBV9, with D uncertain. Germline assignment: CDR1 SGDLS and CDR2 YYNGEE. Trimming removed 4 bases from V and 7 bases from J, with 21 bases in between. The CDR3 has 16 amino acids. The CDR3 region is CASSPRTALSRNEQFF. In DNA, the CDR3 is TGTGCCAGCAGCCCCAGGACCGCGCTTAGTAGGAATGAGCAGTTCTTC.

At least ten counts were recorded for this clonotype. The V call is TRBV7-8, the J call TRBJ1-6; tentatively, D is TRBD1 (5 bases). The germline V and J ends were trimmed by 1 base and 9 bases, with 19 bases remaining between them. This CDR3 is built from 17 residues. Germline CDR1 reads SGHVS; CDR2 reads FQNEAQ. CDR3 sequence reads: CASSLVNRDLGGSPLHF. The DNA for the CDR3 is TGTGCCAGCAGCTTAGTAAACCGGGACCTAGGTGGTTCACCCCTCCACTTT.

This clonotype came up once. In nucleotides, the CDR3 is TGCAGCGTTGAAGAGCCCCAGGACTACGAGCAGTACTTC. Encoded protein: CSVEEPQDYEQYF. The V call is TRBV29-1, the J call TRBJ2-7; D is unresolved. Looked up from germline, CDR1 is SQVTM and CDR2 is ANQGSEA. The CDR3 length is 13 residues. Trimming removed 0 bases from V and 3 bases from J, with 9 bases in between.

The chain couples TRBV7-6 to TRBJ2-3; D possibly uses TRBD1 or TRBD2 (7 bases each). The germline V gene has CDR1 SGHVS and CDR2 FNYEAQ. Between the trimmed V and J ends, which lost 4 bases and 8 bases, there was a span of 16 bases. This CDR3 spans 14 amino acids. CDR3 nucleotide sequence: TGTGCCAGCAGCTCCAGGGGGGGGACAAGTACGCAGTATTTT. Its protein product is CASSSRGGTSTQYF.

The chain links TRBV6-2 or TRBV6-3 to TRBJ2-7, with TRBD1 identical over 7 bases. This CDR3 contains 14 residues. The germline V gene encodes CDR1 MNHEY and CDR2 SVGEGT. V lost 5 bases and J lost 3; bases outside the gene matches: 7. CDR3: CASSTSDRDYEQYF. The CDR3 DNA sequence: TGTGCCAGCAGTACCTCCGACAGGGACTACGAGCAGTACTTC.

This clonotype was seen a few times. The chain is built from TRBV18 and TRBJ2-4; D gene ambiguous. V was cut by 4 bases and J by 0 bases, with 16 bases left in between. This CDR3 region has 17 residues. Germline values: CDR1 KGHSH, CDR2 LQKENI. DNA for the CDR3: TGTGCCAGCTCACAACTTTCCGACCGGCTAGCCAAAAACATTCAGTACTTC. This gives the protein CASSQLSDRLAKNIQYF. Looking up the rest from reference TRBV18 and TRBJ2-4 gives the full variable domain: NAGVMQNPRHLVRRRGQEARLRCSPMKGHSHVYWYRQLPEEGLKFMVYLQKENIIDESGMPKERFSAEFPKEGPSILRIQQVVRGDSAAYFCASSQLSDRLAKNIQYFGAGTRLSVL.

The CDR3, as DNA: TGCAGCGTTGAAACGGGGGAGACCCAGTACTTC. Its translation is CSVETGETQYF. This chain joins TRBV29-1 and TRBJ2-5; the D gene is possibly TRBD2 (5 bases). Germline V gives CDR1 SQVTM, CDR2 ANQGSEA. This CDR3 has 11 residues. V dropped 2 bases and J dropped 5 bases, with 6 bases sitting between them.

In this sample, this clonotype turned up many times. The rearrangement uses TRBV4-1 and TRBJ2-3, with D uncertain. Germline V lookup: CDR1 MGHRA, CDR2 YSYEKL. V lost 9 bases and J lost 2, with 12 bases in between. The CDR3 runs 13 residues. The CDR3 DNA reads TGCGCCAGTGAGGACGGCATCACAGATACGCAGTATTTT. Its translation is CASEDGITDTQYF.

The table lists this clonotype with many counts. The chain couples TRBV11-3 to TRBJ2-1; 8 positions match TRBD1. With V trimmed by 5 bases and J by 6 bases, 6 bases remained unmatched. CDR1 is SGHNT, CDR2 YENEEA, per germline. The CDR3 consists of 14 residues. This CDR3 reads CASSHGQGVNEQFF. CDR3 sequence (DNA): TGTGCCAGCAGCCACGGACAGGGCGTCAATGAGCAGTTCTTC.

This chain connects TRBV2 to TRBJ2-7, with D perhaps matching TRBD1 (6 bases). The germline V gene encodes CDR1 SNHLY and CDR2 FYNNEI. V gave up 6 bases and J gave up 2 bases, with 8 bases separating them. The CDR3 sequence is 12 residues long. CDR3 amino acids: CASRDSPYEQYF. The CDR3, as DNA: TGTGCCAGCAGGGACAGCCCCTACGAGCAGTACTTC.